The 22 T cell receptor beta chains presented below share a single source sample, sequenced in a study of cytomegalovirus exposure and HLA in healthy donors. Assay: immunoSEQ multiplex PCR; the TCRdb copy retains only in-frame clones and omits some. Among roughly 110,000 clones listed, roughly nine tenths were seen once. Sequencing used PBMCs. Receptor source: a woman aged 18-29 years in good health and CMV-seropositive.

This clone appeared a few times. The chain joins TRBV9 to TRBJ1-2; the D gene is possibly TRBD1 (5 bases). V was pared by 6 bases and J by 4 bases, with 19 bases between. The CDR3 has 15 residues. The germline V gene has CDR1 SGDLS and CDR2 YYNGEE. The CDR3 reads CASTPGVTGGYGYTF. In DNA, the CDR3 is TGTGCCAGCACTCCCGGGGTTACGGGGGGCTATGGCTACACCTTC.

The chain uses TRBV5-1 and TRBJ2-5; 10 positions agree with TRBD2. The germline CDR1 and CDR2 sequences are SGHRS and YFSETQ. V lost 4 bases and J lost 2; bases outside the gene matches: 5. The length of the CDR3 is 15 residues. This CDR3 is CASSRRTSGQETQYF. The CDR3 DNA reads as TGCGCCAGCAGCCGAAGGACTAGCGGTCAAGAGACCCAGTACTTC.

J is TRBJ1-4 and V is TRBV28; 8 nucleotides align to TRBD1. V shed 5 bases and J 0 bases; nucleotides not matched to a gene: 11. Germline V CDR1 and CDR2: MDHEN, SYDVKM. This CDR3 region has 18 residues. The DNA for the CDR3 is TGTGCCAGCAGTCACCGGGGCAGGGGGCTCGCAACTAATGAAAAACTGTTTTTT. This gives the protein CASSHRGRGLATNEKLFF. Full variable domain (missing parts from reference TRBV28 and TRBJ1-4): DVKVTQSSRYLVKRTGEKVFLECVQDMDHENMFWYRQDPGLGLRLIYFSYDVKMKEKGDIPEGYSVSREKKERFSLILESASTNQTSMYLCASSHRGRGLATNEKLFFGSGTQLSVL.

The chain carries TRBV5-1 and TRBJ2-3; the match to TRBD2 covers 10 bases. Trimming at V came to 0 bases and at J to 2 bases, leaving 3 bases not matched to a gene. Germline lookup yields CDR1 SGHRS and CDR2 YFSETQ. This CDR3 is 16 amino acids long. CDR3 nucleotides: TGCGCCAGCAGCTTGGAAGCGGGGGGGTTCACAGATACGCAGTATTTT. It codes for CASSLEAGGFTDTQYF.

This chain links TRBV18 with TRBJ2-7; no clear D gene. Trimming removed 6 bases from V and 7 bases from J, with 13 bases in between. The length of the CDR3 is 12 residues. CDR1 is KGHSH, CDR2 LQKENI, per germline. CDR3 sequence reads: CASSRPFAEQYF. The CDR3 DNA follows: TGTGCCAGCTCGCGGCCTTTCGCGGAGCAGTACTTC.

This sequence joins TRBV18 and TRBJ2-6; 8 bases fit TRBD1. CDR3 length: 17 amino acids. CDR1 is KGHSH and CDR2 is LQKENI in the germline V gene. Trimming cost V 6 bases and J 0 bases; bases outside gene matches: 7. CDR3 sequence (DNA): TGTGCCAGCTCTCTTGGACAGGGCCGCTCTGGGGCCAACGTCCTGACTTTC. Protein: CASSLGQGRSGANVLTF. The full variable domain, in which reference TRBV18 and TRBJ2-6 provide the parts outside the CDR3, is NAGVMQNPRHLVRRRGQEARLRCSPMKGHSHVYWYRQLPEEGLKFMVYLQKENIIDESGMPKERFSAEFPKEGPSILRIQQVVRGDSAAYFCASSLGQGRSGANVLTFGAGSRLTVL.

The chain is built from TRBV18 and TRBJ2-3, with 11 bases that match TRBD2. The V segment lost 3 bases and the J segment 2 bases; nucleotides outside the gene matches: 4. This CDR3 has 16 amino acids. Germline CDR1 KGHSH, CDR2 LQKENI. The CDR3 region has the DNA TGTGCCAGCTCACCGAATAGCGGGGGGGCCACAGATACGCAGTATTTT. Protein sequence: CASSPNSGGATDTQYF.

The chain recombines TRBV27 with TRBJ1-2; 9 positions match TRBD1. The CDR3 contains 15 residues. With 5 bases clipped from V and 7 bases from J, the junction kept 11 bases outside the gene matches. The V gene's germline CDR1 is MNHEY and CDR2 SMNVEV (reference sequence). The CDR3 sequence is CASSPRGTGSGGYTF. The CDR3 DNA is TGTGCCAGCAGTCCACGGGGGACAGGGTCGGGTGGCTACACCTTC.

The chain combines TRBV9 with TRBJ2-7; D is possibly TRBD1 (5 bases). The CDR3 runs 14 residues. Germline CDR1 reads SGDLS; CDR2 reads YYNGEE. Deletions cut 2 bases from V and 3 bases from J, with 12 bases between. CDR3 region: CASSVLDSGYEQYF. CDR3 bases: TGTGCCAGCAGCGTCCTAGACAGTGGCTACGAGCAGTACTTC.

Only one count was recorded for this clone. The chain combines TRBV4-2 with TRBJ2-3, with D perhaps TRBD2 (6 bases). The CDR3 totals 16 residues. Trimming removed 0 bases at V and 2 bases at J, with 12 bases between. The germline V gene encodes CDR1 LGHNA and CDR2 YNFKEQ. Here the CDR3 DNA reads TGTGCCAGCAGCCAAGATCCGGGGGTGCCCACAGATACGCAGTATTTT. Translating it yields CASSQDPGVPTDTQYF.

The chain employs TRBV2 and TRBJ1-2; 10 bases are a match to TRBD1. This CDR3 spans 15 amino acids. The germline gives CDR1 SNHLY, CDR2 FYNNEI. V shed 6 bases and J 1 base; nucleotides not matched to a gene: 5. The CDR3 DNA follows: TGTGCCAGCAGGACCGGGACAGGGGTTAACTATGGCTACACCTTC. It is translated as CASRTGTGVNYGYTF.

The chain employs TRBV9 and TRBJ2-2, with 8 nucleotides matching TRBD2. CDR1 and CDR2 (germline): SGDLS, YYNGEE. This CDR3 has 14 residues. V lost 4 bases to trimming and J lost 6 bases; unmatched junction nucleotides: 5. CDR3 loop: CASSRTSTAGELFF. CDR3 sequence (DNA): TGTGCCAGCAGCCGGACTAGCACCGCCGGGGAGCTGTTTTTT.

The chain uses TRBV7-2 and TRBJ1-3; 10 bases are shared with TRBD1. With V trimmed by 4 bases and J by 2 bases, 11 bases remained unmatched. The CDR3 spans 18 residues. The V gene's germline CDR1 is SGHTA and CDR2 FQGNSA. The CDR3 nucleotides are TGTGCCAGCAGCTATTTTCCGGGACAGGGGATTGCTGGAAACACCATATATTTT. Translation gives CASSYFPGQGIAGNTIYF.

A note on this clone: This sample also contains other DNA sequences that code for the same CDR3. The chain combines TRBV7-9 with TRBJ2-2; D unresolved. The germline CDR1 and CDR2 sequences are SEHNR and FQNEAQ (reference sequence). V dropped 2 bases and J dropped 0 bases, with 4 bases sitting between them. There are 14 residues in the CDR3. CDR3 in DNA: TGTGCCAGCAGCTTAACGGCGAACACCGGGGAGCTGTTTTTT. It translates to CASSLTANTGELFF.

The chain recombines TRBV18 with TRBJ1-6; D might be TRBD1 (5 bases). Germline assignment: CDR1 KGHSH and CDR2 LQKENI. V dropped 4 bases and J dropped 10 bases, with 20 bases sitting between them. The CDR3 contains 16 residues. The CDR3 DNA is TGTGCCAGCTCACTGTCTGAGGGACTTTCTGGGTCACCCCTCCACTTT. Translation gives CASSLSEGLSGSPLHF.

The chain employs TRBV9 and TRBJ2-2, with 10 bases fitting TRBD1. Germline V gene lookup returns CDR1 SGDLS and CDR2 YYNGEE. V shed 4 bases and J 5 bases; nucleotides not matched to a gene: 5. The CDR3 is 15 amino acids. The CDR3 spells CASSMRDRGTGELFF. The CDR3 DNA reads as TGTGCCAGCAGCATGCGGGACAGGGGTACCGGGGAGCTGTTTTTT.

The chain carries TRBV19 and TRBJ1-6; 9 nucleotides agree with TRBD1. The CDR3 consists of 15 residues. In germline, CDR1 is LNHDA, CDR2 SQIVND (reference sequence). V lost 6 bases, J lost 10 bases, and 10 bases stayed unmatched. The CDR3 loop reads CASRQGQGLLSPLHF. In DNA form, the CDR3 reads TGTGCCAGTAGGCAGGGACAGGGTCTCCTCTCACCCCTCCACTTT.

The rearrangement uses TRBV6-5 and TRBJ1-1, with D maybe TRBD1 (6 bases). Trimming removed 5 bases from V and 4 bases from J, with 17 bases in between. The CDR3 loop spans 15 amino acids. CDR1 and CDR2 (germline): MNHEY, SVGAGI. The CDR3 sequence: CASSAQPEGGTEAFF. CDR3 nucleotide sequence: TGTGCCAGCAGTGCCCAACCTGAAGGGGGCACTGAAGCTTTCTTT.

This clone has a single count. The chain combines TRBV25-1 with TRBJ2-7; 7 nucleotides agree with TRBD2. With V trimmed by 6 bases and J by 0 bases, 8 bases remained unmatched. Germline CDR1 MGHDK, CDR2 SYGVNS. This CDR3 contains 15 residues. For the CDR3, the DNA is TGTGCCAGCAGAGCAGTGGGGGGGGACTCCTACGAGCAGTACTTC. Encoded protein: CASRAVGGDSYEQYF.

The chain carries TRBV18 and TRBJ1-6, with 9 positions matching TRBD1. The length of the CDR3 is 16 residues. The V gene end was trimmed by 2 bases and the J gene end by 6 bases; junction bases not matched to a gene: 5. Germline V gives CDR1 KGHSH, CDR2 LQKENI. The CDR3 here is CASSPSGTGTNSPLHF. The CDR3 DNA reads TGTGCCAGCTCACCATCCGGGACAGGGACTAATTCACCCCTCCACTTT.

The chain is built from TRBV7-2 and TRBJ1-4; no clear D gene. Germline CDR1 SGHTA, CDR2 FQGNSA. V dropped 3 bases and J dropped 8 bases, with 13 bases sitting between them. The CDR3 is 14 amino acids. The DNA for the CDR3 is TGTGCCAGCAGCTTGGAGCGGGCCGGCGAAAAACTGTTTTTT. It translates to CASSLERAGEKLFF. The full variable domain, completed using reference TRBV7-2 and TRBJ1-4, is GAGVSQSPSNKVTEKGKDVELRCDPISGHTALYWYRQSLGQGLEFLIYFQGNSAPDKSGLPSDRFSAERTGGSVSTLTIQRTQQEDSAVYLCASSLERAGEKLFFGSGTQLSVL.

This clone is a singleton in its sample. The CDR3 reads CASSGPSGGRETQYF. The CDR3, as DNA: TGTGCCAGCAGCGGCCCTAGCGGGGGGCGAGAGACCCAGTACTTC. This chain links TRBV2 with TRBJ2-5; TRBD2 agrees at 11 bases. Germline V lookup: CDR1 SNHLY, CDR2 FYNNEI. Unmatched junction bases numbered 7, after V lost 6 bases and J lost 4 bases. CDR3 length equals 15 residues.